This TCR beta chain appears in the sequencing data of a study of shared clonotypes between healthy human individuals. The overall study: Each donor contributed plates that comprised three CD4 naive, three CD4 memory, two CD8 naive and one CD8 memory.

This table comes from immunoSEQ multiplex PCR, and its TCRdb copy is limited to in-frame clones, with some not included. This table holds 740,000 or so clones, around four fifths found once. In regard to this clone: What it recognizes is unknown.

Broader study findings: When compared with the clonotypes that were shared by all four sorted-subset donors, the non-shared clonotypes turned out to have lower generation probabilities.

The sequence derives from a woman in her twenties or thirties in good health. The specimen was memory CD4+ T cells sorted from blood. Subset given: CD45RA-negative fraction.

This chain's CDR3 is CASGLGAPDDGYTF. The DNA of the CDR3 is TGCGCCAGCGGGTTGGGGGCCCCAGACGATGGCTACACCTTC. The chain is built from TRBV5-1 and TRBJ1-2; perhaps TRBD1 as D (6 bases). The CDR3 length is 14 residues. CDR1 is SGHRS and CDR2 is YFSETQ in the germline V gene. V was clipped by 7 bases and J by 6 bases, with 19 bases between them. The full variable domain, rest sourced from reference TRBV5-1 and TRBJ1-2, is KAGVTQTPRYLIKTRGQQVTLSCSPISGHRSVSWYQQTPGQGLQFLFEYFSETQRNKGNFPGRFSGRQFSNSRSEMNVSTLELGDSALYLCASGLGAPDDGYTFGSGTRLTVV.